Sequencing of this T cell receptor (beta chain) was carried out in a study of cytomegalovirus exposure and HLA in healthy donors. General observations from the study: Subsequent analysis found a tendency for first-cohort TCR clusters to co-occur within the approximately 130 validation repertoires. Diagnosis of cytomegalovirus status made by the classifier reportedly showed high specificity and sensitivity. The authors confirmed in vitro that a few CMV-associated chains were specific for CMV antigens.

Sequencing was performed with immunoSEQ multiplex PCR; in TCRdb, only in-frame clones are kept and a portion is missing. The data contain 200,000 to 250,000 clones, around 88% of them singletons. The CDR3 consists of 13 residues. Germline CDR1 and CDR2: SGDLS and YYNGEE. Trimming shortened V by 0 bases and J by 0 bases, and 4 bases separated the two germline ends. Note on this clone: Its antigen remains unknown.

Sequencing input: PBMCs. This TCR was sampled from a woman aged 18-29 years in good health and CMV-seronegative. The chain has TRBV9 and TRBJ2-7; D gene uncertain. The CDR3 sequence: CASSVDNSYEQYF. The CDR3 DNA follows: TGTGCCAGCAGCGTAGATAACTCCTACGAGCAGTACTTC.